The clone carrying this T cell receptor (beta chain) has just one count. Some clones are missing from TCRdb's copy, which holds only in-frame ones; the method was immunoSEQ multiplex PCR. The sample carries roughly 890,000 clones, 80% to 95% recorded once. The entry originates in a study of shared clonotypes between healthy human individuals. Only CD45RO-negative cells positively selected for CCR7 counted as naive CD8 cells, so terminally differentiated effector memory CD45RA+ cells were excluded. The CDR3 loop spans 17 amino acids. With V trimmed by 7 bases and J by 1 base, 12 bases remained unmatched. CDR1 is MDHEN, CDR2 SYDVKM, per germline.

Sequencing was carried out using naive CD8+ T cells sorted from blood. This clonotype originated in a man aged 25 to 45 in good health. The genes are TRBV28 and TRBJ1-2; 10 bases agree with TRBD1. This CDR3 reads CASTTSDRGDLNYGYTF. The CDR3, as DNA: TGTGCCAGCACCACTTCGGACAGGGGGGACCTTAACTATGGCTACACCTTC.